This TCR beta chain was sequenced for a study of blood T cell repertoires in COVID-19. Study-wide context: The analysed material was cDNA or gDNA that came from T cells, B-cell-depleted T cells, or PBMCs.

Measured with immunoSEQ multiplex PCR; TCRdb has only the in-frame clones, and not every one. The table shows 40,000 to 60,000 clones, with around 88% occurring only once. Between the trimmed V and J ends, which lost 0 bases and 6 bases, there was a span of 21 bases. The CDR3 is 18 amino acids. Germline CDR1 reads LGHDT; CDR2 reads YNNKEL (reference sequence). The receptor's source is a human donor in a cohort sampled during active COVID-19. The rearrangement joins TRBV3-1 (or the pseudogene TRBV3-2) to TRBJ2-4, with a weak D call TRBD1 (6 bases). Sequencing used peripheral blood. CDR3 nucleotide sequence: TGTGCCAGCAGCCAAGATCGGGACGGAGGACAGCGTTTAAACATTCAGTACTTC. It translates to CASSQDRDGGQRLNIQYF.